This T cell receptor (beta chain) was captured in a study of monozygotic twins with inflammatory bowel disease (dated by TCRdb to between 2018 and 2020). Regarding the complete study: The full study comprised 30 or so monozygotic twin pairs: nine German pairs (four IBD-concordant, five IBD-discordant) and 19 IBD-discordant Danish pairs. The search for disease-associated traits relied mainly on comparing, within discordant pairs, IBD patients with their genetically identical healthy co-twins. Each individual had, on average, about 151 000 unique TCRalpha sequences and 181 000 unique TCRbeta sequences available for analysis.

Overall study outcomes, separate from this receptor: Repertoire similarity did not differ between concordant and discordant twins, which could be due to limited statistical power. Fewer clonotypes were shared with other individuals by IBD patients than by healthy twins, most markedly in patients showing signs of disease activity. IBD patients had lower TCRbeta repertoire diversity, measured by the inverse Simpson index, than their healthy co-twins. Because patients were on differing immunosuppressive treatments, the repertoires may have picked up extra background noise and inter-individual variability. The analysis was unable to tell apart different T cell subtypes. No single strong signal or clonotype linked to IBD turned up in the results, so the idea that one exists was not supported.

Regarding this clonotype: Its binding antigen is unknown.

The CDR3 contains 13 residues, cysteine and phenylalanine counted. DNA for this receptor is not on file. In the germline V gene, CDR1 corresponds to MNHEY and CDR2 to SVGEGT. A roughly 2.5 ml peripheral blood sample was drawn into PAXgene tubes per donor and stored at -80°C. Without any T cell sorting, total RNA was extracted from whole blood using the PAXgene blood miRNA kit on an automated QIAcube. Peripheral blood from monozygotic twin pairs concordant or discordant for inflammatory bowel disease was subjected to deep TCRalpha and TCRbeta repertoire profiling with unique molecular barcoding. For every twin pair, smoking habits were documented, and each individual was categorised as a current, former or never smoker. Libraries were constructed by 5' RACE. Each TCR library was prepared from roughly 3.5 ug of total RNA. For each sample, cDNA was synthesized in eight separate reactions using SMARTScribe reverse transcriptase. During cDNA synthesis, unique molecular identifiers containing a 6-nucleotide sample barcode were introduced by template switching. Amplification of TCRalpha and TCRbeta cDNA involved two nested PCRs of approximately 17 and 9 cycles, and each PCR was followed by bead purification. Before amplification, the cDNA was both treated with uracil DNA-glycosylase and purified with the QIAquick PCR purification kit. In the second PCR, Illumina TruSeq-compatible adapters and sample-specific barcodes were added. Library quality and concentration were checked on TapeStation and Qubit, and libraries were pooled at about 5 ng each. Sequencing of pooled libraries was carried out on an Illumina HiSeq2500 single-index Rapid Run using 2 x 100 bp reads and custom sequencing primers. Per the source publication's procedure: PCR and sequencing errors were corrected by UMI-based consensus assembly using MiGEC version 1.2.6. MiXCR version 2.1.1 handled V(D)J alignment, clonotype assembly and CDR3 extraction. Normalisation of gene usage, clonotype sharing and MAIT/NKT TCR abundance was achieved by analysing the top 1000, 10 000 and 20 000 clonotypes per sample. After downsampling to 27 000 UMIs, diversity was calculated as the inverse Simpson index using the vegan R package. Paired Mann-Whitney U tests were applied to discordant twin pairs, with Benjamini-Hochberg correction for multiple testing. TCRdb reprocessed the sequencing reads and holds a single record per CDR3 protein sequence, with no DNA. These V and J calls are TCRdb output, not the study's own analysis. This sample's table lists about 440,000 distinct CDR3 sequences. 2% to 3% of the sample is in the top ten clones.

Sequencing used blood. The TCR was taken from a human donor with ulcerative colitis or Crohn's disease, or a healthy co-twin of an affected twin (not recorded which). The chain couples TRBV6-2 or TRBV6-3 to TRBJ2-7. The CDR3 reads CASRLQTVYEQYF.